This entry is about one TCR beta chain. This sample stems from a study of technical replicates of blood from a handful of donors. Trimming shortened V by 4 bases and J by 6 bases, and 12 bases separated the two germline ends. The germline V gene has CDR1 MGHRA and CDR2 YSYEKL. The CDR3 is 14 amino acids. The table came from immunoSEQ multiplex PCR; TCRdb's copy has only in-frame clones and leaves some out. Among 75,000 to 95,000 clones listed, about nine tenths were seen once. The sequenced material came from T cells isolated from PBMCs. The V call is TRBV4-1, the J call TRBJ1-4; D not resolved. The TCR comes from a human donor in good health. The CDR3 protein is CASSLGGRDEKLFF. In DNA form, the CDR3 reads TGCGCCAGCAGCCTGGGAGGACGGGATGAAAAACTGTTTTTT.